The source of this T cell receptor beta chain is a study of cytotoxic CD8 clonotypes in ibrutinib-treated CLL. Study results and caveats: Higher circulating CD8+ T-cell counts strongly accompanied higher baseline clonality, above age-matched healthy donors.

Germline lookup yields CDR1 MNHEY and CDR2 SMNVEV (reference sequence). This CDR3 has 15 residues. V was trimmed by 5 bases and J by 0 bases, leaving 13 bases between them. A word on this clone: Its antigen is as yet unknown.

TCRdb keeps only in-frame clones here, not all; method: immunoSEQ multiplex PCR. The data hold 300,000 to 350,000 clones, with 80% observed a single time. The V gene is TRBV27, the J gene TRBJ1-1, with a weak D call TRBD1 (5 bases). This TCR was sampled from a human donor with chronic lymphocytic leukemia. Sequenced here: PBMCs, sampled before ibrutinib treatment. The CDR3 spells CASSRQGSMNTEAFF. CDR3 DNA sequence: TGTGCCAGCAGTAGGCAGGGTTCGATGAACACTGAAGCTTTCTTT.